The 13 T cell receptor beta chains below all came from one sample that was sequenced in a study of T cells in tumors after PD-1 blockade. Sequencing used immunoSEQ multiplex PCR; TCRdb keeps in-frame clones, though not all of them. The repertoire has approximately 60,000 clones, around three quarters of them found once; the top ten carry 13%. The specimen comprised PBMCs, sampled before anti-PD-1 treatment. The receptors originated from a human donor with basal cell carcinoma.

The V call is TRBV5-6, the J call TRBJ1-4; D is unresolved. The CDR3 is made up of 12 amino acids. Per the germline V gene, CDR1 is SGHDT and CDR2 is YYEEEE. V was pared by 2 bases and J by 5 bases, with 4 bases between. The chain's CDR3 is CASSFSNEKLFF. DNA for the CDR3: TGTGCCAGCAGCTTTAGCAATGAAAAACTGTTTTTT.

The rearrangement links TRBV6-6 to TRBJ1-4, with 7 nucleotides matching TRBD1. V lost 6 bases to trimming and J lost 5 bases; unmatched junction nucleotides: 12. Germline V gene sequence: CDR1 MNHNY, CDR2 SVGAGI (reference sequence). The CDR3 is 16 residues long. The CDR3 sequence: CASSDRQGRRNEKLFF. CDR3 nucleotides: TGTGCCAGCAGCGATCGACAGGGAAGAAGGAATGAAAAACTGTTTTTT.

This chain connects TRBV7-6 to TRBJ2-3, with TRBD1 matching over 8 bases. The junction had 9 bases not matched to a gene; V was cut back by 5 bases and J by 2 bases. The germline V gene has CDR1 SGHVS and CDR2 FNYEAQ. The CDR3 is made up of 16 amino acids. CDR3 nucleotide sequence: TGTGCCAGCAGCCCGAGACAGGGGATGCCCACAGATACGCAGTATTTT. Residues: CASSPRQGMPTDTQYF.

The V and J genes are TRBV28 and TRBJ1-1; D unclear. Germline V lookup: CDR1 MDHEN, CDR2 SYDVKM. This CDR3 region has 11 residues. V gave up 8 bases and J gave up 7 bases, with 11 bases separating them. In nucleotides, the CDR3 is TGTGCCAGCGCCTTTGACCTTGAAGCTTTCTTT. Encoded protein: CASAFDLEAFF.

A few counts support this clone. The chain employs TRBV9 and TRBJ2-2; 7 positions agree with TRBD1. Losses at the gene ends were 3 bases for V and 7 bases for J; bases not matched to a gene: 9. CDR1 is SGDLS, CDR2 YYNGEE, per germline. The CDR3 is 15 amino acids. CDR3 loop: CASSGTGGAGGELFF. CDR3 sequence (DNA): TGTGCCAGCAGCGGGACAGGTGGGGCCGGCGGGGAGCTGTTTTTT. Looking up the rest from reference TRBV9 and TRBJ2-2 gives the full variable domain: DSGVTQTPKHLITATGQRVTLRCSPRSGDLSVYWYQQSLDQGLQFLIQYYNGEERAKGNILERFSAQQFPDLHSELNLSSLELGDSALYFCASSGTGGAGGELFFGEGSRLTVL.

The chain is built from TRBV7-6 and TRBJ2-7; D may be TRBD1 or TRBD2 (5 bases each). The CDR3 consists of 13 residues. V was shortened by 3 bases and J by 0 bases, with 6 bases between the two germline ends. Germline CDR1 is SGHVS and CDR2 is FNYEAQ. The CDR3 spells CASSFGGSYEQYF. The CDR3 DNA is TGTGCCAGCAGCTTTGGGGGCTCCTACGAGCAGTACTTC.

The V and J genes are TRBV6-1 and TRBJ2-1; D possibly corresponds to TRBD1 (5 bases). CDR3 length: 16 amino acids. Trimming removed 1 base from V and 3 bases from J, with 13 bases in between. Per germline, CDR1 MNHNS and CDR2 SASEGT. The CDR3 region has the DNA TGTGCCAGCAGTGAAGGGACACGACGAGACTACAATGAGCAGTTCTTC. It specifies CASSEGTRRDYNEQFF.

The chain has TRBV2 and TRBJ2-5, with 14 bases matching TRBD2. V lost 3 bases, J lost 3 bases, and 6 bases stayed unmatched. The CDR3 consists of 17 residues. CDR1 is SNHLY, CDR2 FYNNEI, per germline. CDR3 sequence reads: CASSEGWTSGGKETQYF. As DNA, the CDR3 is TGTGCCAGCAGTGAGGGTTGGACTAGCGGGGGGAAAGAGACCCAGTACTTC.

The chain uses TRBV4-1 and TRBJ2-7; 11 positions agree with TRBD1. Germline V gene data show CDR1 as MGHRA and CDR2 as YSYEKL. This CDR3 has 14 amino acids. V shed 5 bases, J shed 9 bases, and the junction held 9 bases outside the gene matches. For the CDR3, the DNA is TGCGCCAGCAGCTATAGCGGACAGGGGGCTCGGCAGTACTTC. Encoded protein: CASSYSGQGARQYF.

The rearrangement uses TRBV6-5 and TRBJ2-7; D unresolved. Germline V lookup: CDR1 MNHEY, CDR2 SVGAGI. V was shortened by 6 bases and J by 2 bases, with 11 bases between the two germline ends. The CDR3 totals 13 residues. The CDR3 bases are TGTGCCAGCAGAAAGGCACCAGCCTACGAGCAGTACTTC. It specifies CASRKAPAYEQYF.

To note about this clone: In the same sample, other DNA sequences code for this CDR3. The chain employs TRBV3-1 (or the pseudogene TRBV3-2) and TRBJ1-4; D unclear. Per the germline V gene, CDR1 is LGHDT and CDR2 is YNNKEL (reference sequence). The V end was cut by 6 bases, the J end by 13 bases, with 15 bases between. The length of the CDR3 is 12 residues. CDR3 sequence: CASSPNQGRLFF. The CDR3, as DNA: TGTGCCAGCAGTCCAAACCAAGGACGACTGTTTTTT.

This clone has more than one count but fewer than ten. The CDR3 region is CASSLSGERNQPQHF. CDR3 DNA sequence: TGTGCCAGCAGCTTATCAGGGGAAAGGAACCAGCCCCAGCATTTT. The V and J genes are TRBV7-8 and TRBJ1-5; TRBD1 is a possible D gene (6 bases). Trimming removed 2 bases from V and 7 bases from J, with 15 bases in between. There are 15 residues in the CDR3. Germline V gives CDR1 SGHVS, CDR2 FQNEAQ.

The V call is TRBV18, the J call TRBJ1-1; no clear D gene. The germline V gene has CDR1 KGHSH and CDR2 LQKENI. The CDR3 is 14 amino acids. V was trimmed by 3 bases and J by 1 base, leaving 9 bases between them. For the CDR3, the DNA is TGTGCCAGCTCACCTGTCTTGTCGAACACTGAAGCTTTCTTT. This encodes CASSPVLSNTEAFF.